This is a list of T cell receptor beta chains from one sample in a study of vaccination effects on CD4 cells after COVID-19. These receptors' antigens are unknown. Clones were sequenced by immunoSEQ multiplex PCR, and TCRdb holds only the in-frame ones, with some missing. Among about 46,000 clones listed, roughly 74% were seen once. The input for sequencing was CD4+ T cells from PBMCs cultured without peptide, taken before COVID-19 vaccination. These TCRs come from a human donor who had a prior SARS-CoV-2 infection. CDR3s include the opening cysteine and the closing phenylalanine or tryptophan. The order of the fields is J gene, clone size, V gene, D gene, CDR3 DNA, CDR3 protein. A D gene is named only where the DNA matches it firmly. The size of a clone is reported for some rows only, either as once, few or many, or as a class for expanded clones.

TRBJ1-2 | - | TRBV15 | TRBD1 | TGTGCCACCAGCAGAGATCGAACTCGGACAGGGTTAGGCTACACCTTC | CATSRDRTRTGLGYTF
TRBJ1-1 | - | TRBV9 | TRBD1 | TGTGCCAGCAACCCCTCGGGACAGACTAACACTGAAGCTTTCTTT | CASNPSGQTNTEAFF
TRBJ1-3 | few | TRBV11-3 | - | TGTGCCAGCAGCCAGAACTCTGGAAACACCATATATTTT | CASSQNSGNTIYF
TRBJ1-2 | - | TRBV5-6 | - | TGTGCCAGCAGCTTGGTGACGGATGGCTACACCTTC | CASSLVTDGYTF
TRBJ2-7 | - | TRBV18 | TRBD1 | TGTGCCAGCTCGGATGGGACAGGGGCCCACCCGGACGAGCAGTACTTC | CASSDGTGAHPDEQYF
TRBJ2-3 | - | TRBV5-1 | TRBD1 | TGCGCCAGCAGCAGAGGGGACAGTAGCACAGATACGCAGTATTTT | CASSRGDSSTDTQYF
TRBJ1-5 | - | TRBV5-1 | TRBD1 | TGCGCCAGCAGCTTGGCCCGTGACAGGGCTGGAGACAATCAGCCCCAGCATTTT | CASSLARDRAGDNQPQHF
TRBJ2-2 | - | TRBV6-6 | - | TGTGCCAGCAGCTCTGACAGCTGGAGCACCGGGGAGCTGTTTTTT | CASSSDSWSTGELFF
TRBJ1-2 | - | TRBV2 | - | TGTGCCAGCACCGCGTCCAGTTACTATGGCTACACCTTC | CASTASSYYGYTF
TRBJ2-1 | - | TRBV24-1 | - | - | CATSDLRVATGTFF
TRBJ1-4 | - | TRBV10-3 | - | - | CAISPSGRGANEKLFF
TRBJ2-6 | - | TRBV13 | - | TGTGCCAGCAGCTTAACTCTAAACAGGATAAGCTCTGGGGCCAACGTCCTGACTTTC | CASSLTLNRISSGANVLTF
TRBJ2-3 | - | TRBV7-6 | - | TGTGCCAGCAGCCCCGGGGCAGATACGCAGTATTTT | CASSPGADTQYF
TRBJ1-2 | - | TRBV19 | - | TGTGCCAGTAGTATACCGGGGGACACCCGGTATGGCTACACCTTC | CASSIPGDTRYGYTF
TRBJ2-3 | - | TRBV4-2 | TRBD2 | TGTGCCAGCAGCCAAGAGACTAGCGGGAGACCAGATACGCAGTATTTT | CASSQETSGRPDTQYF
TRBJ2-1 | once | TRBV15 | - | TGTGCCACCAGCGCTGGGCCGATAGGGGCCTACAATGAGCAGTTCTTC | CATSAGPIGAYNEQFF
TRBJ2-7 | - | TRBV28 | TRBD2 | TGTGCCAGCAGTTTACCCCTTCTTAAAGCGGGAGGGAGTTACGAGCAGTACTTC | CASSLPLLKAGGSYEQYF
TRBJ1-2 | once | TRBV7-3 | TRBD1 | TGTGCCAGCAGCCCAGGGACAGGGATCGCTAACTATGGCTACACCTTC | CASSPGTGIANYGYTF
TRBJ2-1 | once | TRBV18 | - | TGTGCCAGCTCACCCTATACCCAAAACAATGAGCAGTTCTTC | CASSPYTQNNEQFF
TRBJ1-1 | - | TRBV18 | - | TGTGCCAGCTCACCTTCTGCTTCAGGGGTTGGCACTGAAGCTTTCTTT | CASSPSASGVGTEAFF
TRBJ2-7 | - | TRBV6-5 | - | TGTGCCAGCAGTCAGGGACTGCGGTACGAGCAGTACTTC | CASSQGLRYEQYF